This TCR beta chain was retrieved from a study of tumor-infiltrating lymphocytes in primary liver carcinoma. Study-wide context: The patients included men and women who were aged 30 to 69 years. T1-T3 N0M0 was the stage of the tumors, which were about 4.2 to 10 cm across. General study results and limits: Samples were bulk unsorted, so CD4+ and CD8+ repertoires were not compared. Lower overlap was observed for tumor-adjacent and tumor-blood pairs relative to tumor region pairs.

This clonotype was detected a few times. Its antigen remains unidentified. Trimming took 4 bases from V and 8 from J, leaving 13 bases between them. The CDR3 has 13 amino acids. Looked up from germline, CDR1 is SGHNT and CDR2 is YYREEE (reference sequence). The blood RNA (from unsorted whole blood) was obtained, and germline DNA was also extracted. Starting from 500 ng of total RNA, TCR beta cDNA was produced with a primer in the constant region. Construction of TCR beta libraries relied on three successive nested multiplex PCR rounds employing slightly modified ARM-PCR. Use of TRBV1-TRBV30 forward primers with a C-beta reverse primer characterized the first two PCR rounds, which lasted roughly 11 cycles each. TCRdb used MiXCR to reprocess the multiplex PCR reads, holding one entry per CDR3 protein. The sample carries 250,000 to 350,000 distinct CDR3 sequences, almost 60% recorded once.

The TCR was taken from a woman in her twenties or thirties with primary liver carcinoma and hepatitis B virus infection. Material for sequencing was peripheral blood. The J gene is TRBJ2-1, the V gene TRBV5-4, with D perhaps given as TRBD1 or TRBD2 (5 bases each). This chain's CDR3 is CASSPQRGYEQFF. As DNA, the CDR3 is TGTGCCAGCAGCCCCCAGAGGGGCTATGAGCAGTTCTTC. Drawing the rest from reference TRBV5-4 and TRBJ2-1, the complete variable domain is ETGVTQSPTHLIKTRGQQVTLRCSSQSGHNTVSWYQQALGQGPQFIFQYYREEENGRGNFPPRFSGLQFPNYSSELNVNALELDDSALYLCASSPQRGYEQFFGPGTRLTVL.